This is a list of T cell receptor beta chains from one sample in a study of T cells expressing NK-cell markers. From its re-call of the 5' RACE reads, TCRdb lists each CDR3 protein once, without DNA. The sample table sets out some 390,000 distinct CDR3 sequences. Sample: blood T cells: a sorted CD56 or NKG2C T cell subset, CD4+ or CD8+ T cells, or bulk PBMC T cells (not recorded which). These receptors all come from a woman between 50 and 59 years old in good health. CDR3s include the opening cysteine and the closing phenylalanine or tryptophan.

V gene: TRBV10-3
J gene: TRBJ2-3
CDR3 protein: CAITRESTDTQYF

V gene: TRBV12-3/TRBV12-4
J gene: TRBJ1-1
CDR3 protein: CASSRGSGSRMNTEAFF

V gene: TRBV24-1
J gene: TRBJ2-1
CDR3 protein: CATSDGWTSGRSSSYNEQFF

V gene: TRBV20-1
J gene: TRBJ2-3
CDR3 protein: CSVGDRAPDTQYF

V gene: TRBV29-1
J gene: TRBJ2-2
CDR3 protein: CSGLLVGQGARTGELFF

V gene: TRBV7-8
J gene: TRBJ1-2
CDR3 protein: CASSLDQIPSYGYTF

V gene: TRBV20-1
J gene: TRBJ2-3
CDR3 protein: CSAHPPTGAPDTQYF

V gene: TRBV10-2
J gene: TRBJ2-2
CDR3 protein: CAKSRDFKNTGELFF

V gene: TRBV3-1
J gene: TRBJ2-3
CDR3 protein: CASSQVQLAGARDTQYF

V gene: TRBV9
J gene: TRBJ2-1
CDR3 protein: CASSGLTSGSLQFF

V gene: TRBV5-1
J gene: TRBJ1-1
CDR3 protein: CASSLGARVMYTEAFF

V gene: TRBV18
J gene: TRBJ2-2
CDR3 protein: CASSPPGFDTGELFF

V gene: TRBV5-4
J gene: TRBJ2-7
CDR3 protein: CASRGTGESYEQYF

V gene: TRBV12-3/TRBV12-4
J gene: TRBJ2-1
CDR3 protein: CASSLTVSYNEQFF

V gene: TRBV3-1
J gene: TRBJ2-1
CDR3 protein: CASSQDGGPYNEQFF

V gene: TRBV7-9
J gene: TRBJ2-2
CDR3 protein: CASSLDVGTGELFF

V gene: TRBV12-3/TRBV12-4
J gene: TRBJ1-1
CDR3 protein: CASSLRGAVTEAFF

V gene: TRBV29-1
J gene: TRBJ2-3
CDR3 protein: CSVASIAGGVYDTQYF

V gene: TRBV15
J gene: TRBJ2-2
CDR3 protein: CATSRMGPNTGELFF

V gene: TRBV5-1
J gene: TRBJ1-4
CDR3 protein: CASSLAATGDEKLFF

V gene: TRBV19
J gene: TRBJ2-1
CDR3 protein: CASSIFQGGQNEQFF

V gene: TRBV7-2
J gene: TRBJ2-1
CDR3 protein: CASSLSGGRRSSYNEQFF

V gene: TRBV12-3/TRBV12-4
J gene: TRBJ1-2
CDR3 protein: CASTLPGETGDYGYTF

V gene: TRBV29-1
J gene: TRBJ1-2
CDR3 protein: CSGKQTNYGYTF

V gene: TRBV11-2
J gene: TRBJ2-3
CDR3 protein: CASSLQGYGMADTQYF

V gene: TRBV18
J gene: TRBJ2-1
CDR3 protein: CASSPPERGLLNEQFF

V gene: TRBV4-1
J gene: TRBJ2-1
CDR3 protein: CASSPKNRDLKFF

V gene: TRBV7-2
J gene: TRBJ1-4
CDR3 protein: CASSSGTATNEKLFF

V gene: TRBV6-1
J gene: TRBJ2-7
CDR3 protein: CASSDDYLAGGREQYF

V gene: TRBV10-3
J gene: TRBJ2-3
CDR3 protein: CAIRIPTGGTQYF

V gene: TRBV30
J gene: TRBJ1-1
CDR3 protein: CAWNWAGGNTEAFF

V gene: TRBV5-1
J gene: TRBJ2-3
CDR3 protein: CASSPRETGTDTQYF

V gene: TRBV2
J gene: TRBJ2-1
CDR3 protein: CASNYQGHNEQFF

V gene: TRBV12-3/TRBV12-4
J gene: TRBJ2-7
CDR3 protein: CASSLHRDRGDEQYF

V gene: TRBV29-1
J gene: TRBJ2-7
CDR3 protein: CSVRDRGPGVAYEQYF

V gene: TRBV2
J gene: TRBJ2-5
CDR3 protein: CASTRDSQETQYF

V gene: TRBV5-1
J gene: TRBJ2-2
CDR3 protein: CASSIPGQGAHGELFF

V gene: TRBV30
J gene: TRBJ1-5
CDR3 protein: CAWSVQGWAPQHF

V gene: TRBV7-9
J gene: TRBJ2-3
CDR3 protein: CASSLAQGGLTDTQYF

V gene: TRBV12-3/TRBV12-4
J gene: TRBJ2-1
CDR3 protein: CASSLEGTSGRAFDNEQFF